The subject of this entry is one TCR beta chain. No antigen is known for it. The sample originates from a study of cytomegalovirus exposure and HLA in healthy donors. General observations from the study: The authors later linked a missense DCLRE1C variant to TCR beta V- and J-gene trimming.

The trim removed 9 bases at V and 7 bases at J, leaving 12 bases unmatched. Per the germline V gene, CDR1 is SGHTA and CDR2 is FQGNSA. CDR3 length: 15 residues. The PCR made use of 60 Vbeta and 13 Jbeta primers. Profiling relied on immunoSEQ multiplex PCR, and the TCRdb table lists in-frame clones only, not all of them. The table shows approximately 250,000 clones, with 78% occurring only once. The specimen sequenced was PBMCs. The genes are TRBV7-2 and TRBJ2-1, with 10 bases fitting TRBD2. The origin of this receptor is a boy aged 5 to 17 in good health and CMV-seronegative. In DNA, the CDR3 is TGTGCCAGAAAAGAACAGCGGGGGGGTTTAAATGAGCAGTTCTTC. It specifies CARKEQRGGLNEQFF.